This T cell receptor beta chain was identified during a study of blood T cell repertoires in COVID-19 (dated by TCRdb to the early 2020s). Background for the entire study: Samples from collaborators originated in the United States, Italy and Spain and spanned both the acute and convalescent phases of COVID-19. The prospective study material was composed of cDNA or gDNA derived from T cells, B-cell-depleted T cells, or PBMCs. Deeply sampled blood TCRbeta repertoires from subjects exposed to, actively infected with, or recovered from COVID-19 were included in the dataset. The repertoires were made available in a free public database intended to serve as a resource for research on the immune response to SARS-CoV-2. The samples were drawn from two sources: the first 160 participants of the ongoing ImmuneRACE study, and approximately 1,300 subjects contributed by 6 global collaborators. Sample metadata almost always included a de-identified subject ID, COVID-19 status, age in years and sex. Where HLA class I and class II types were available, the types were taken from metadata supplied by the sample provider, not from assay-based typing.

Broader findings and caveats from the paper: How much clinical and demographic metadata was included differed by source and by participant, and the metadata was provided uncurated.

Collaborating institutions collected whole blood in K2EDTA tubes following their own protocols. Collaborator samples were shipped for TCRbeta analysis as frozen whole blood, isolated PBMCs, or DNA extracted from either sample type. TCRbeta CDR3 regions were amplified from genomic DNA by means of the immunoSEQ Assay, a bias-controlled multiplex PCR. From the authors' description of their analysis: Nucleated cell counts per sample were estimated from amplification of reference gene primers within the assay. Sequence reads were collapsed and filtered to measure the absolute abundance of every unique TCRbeta CDR3 rearrangement. Productive Simpson clonality was computed per sample as the square root of Simpson's diversity index over productive rearrangements. Held by TCRdb, this immuneACCESS table contains in-frame sequences only and omits some clones. Under half of the omission traces to an unresolved V gene where checked; the cause of the rest is unknown. That table furnishes V, J and clone size, whereas the DNA furnished D and trimming. This sample comprises approximately 110,000 clones, 80% to 90% of them detected only once. The ten largest clones capture 4.6% of the sample.

Worth noting for this clone: This receptor's antigen is unknown. Base qualities are not recorded, but no much larger clone differs from it by a single base.

Including cysteine and phenylalanine, the CDR3 has 18 amino acids. Only CDR3 DNA is held: 54 bases, read in frame from base 1. V is cut by 3 bases and J by 5 bases, and the space between the germline ends is 25 bases. From the germline V gene, CDR1 is ENHRY and CDR2 is SYGVKD. The clonotype was recovered from a woman in her forties or fifties with acute or convalescent COVID-19. Sequencing was performed on peripheral blood. Rearrangement joined TRBV10-3 to TRBJ1-1; a weak D assignment points to TRBD1 (6 bases agree). The CDR3 reads CAISELRRARGLETEAFF. In nucleotides, the sequence is TGTGCCATCAGTGAATTAAGAAGGGCCAGGGGTTTAGAAACTGAAGCTTTCTTT.